A selection of T cell receptor beta chains follows, all from one sample in a study of spatial heterogeneity in lung cancer. TCRdb used MiXCR to reprocess the 5' RACE reads, holding one entry per CDR3 protein. The repertoire holds 6,500 to 9,500 distinct CDR3 sequences, 9.5% to 15% seen once, with around 10% in the top ten. The specimen was lung tumor tissue, collected at surgery. The receptors originated from a male donor with early-stage non-small cell lung cancer. The conserved cysteine and the conserved F or W are not part of the CDR3 here. A D gene is named only where the DNA matches it firmly. Some rows mark clone size as missing; the rest say once, few, many or name a class of expanded clone.

D gene	clone size	J gene	V gene	CDR3 protein
-	many	TRBJ1-1	TRBV9	ASSAHAWDRSNTEAF
TRBD1	many	TRBJ2-7	TRBV30	AWSVSVGQVQY
TRBD2	many	TRBJ2-5	TRBV24-1	ATRKTSGNQQTQY
TRBD2	many	TRBJ2-5	TRBV5-4	ASSLIGRQRETQY
-	medium-sized	TRBJ1-2	TRBV6-1	ASSENGGAEGYGYT
-	many	TRBJ2-4	TRBV12-5	ASGLGADIQY
TRBD2	-	TRBJ2-1	TRBV11-2	ASSRAGTSSFHEQF
TRBD2	many	TRBJ2-3	TRBV3-1	ASSRGLAVDTQY
TRBD2	many	TRBJ2-2	TRBV3-1	ASSQDTWGLAGSGELF
TRBD2	-	TRBJ2-1	TRBV6-5	ASSQPGLAVNEQF
TRBD2	-	TRBJ2-1	TRBV7-9	ASSRLAGSYNEQF
-	large	TRBJ2-7	TRBV27	ASSFSYRNSYEQY
-	large	TRBJ2-7	TRBV2	ASSETDPYEQY
-	many	TRBJ2-7	TRBV20-1	SARKKGAFFYEQY
TRBD1	many	TRBJ2-1	TRBV7-2	ASSGRTGTNEQF
-	many	TRBJ2-1	TRBV7-2	ASSSQTWDEQF
-	many	TRBJ2-1	TRBV4-1	ASSQDLAVFSYNEQF
TRBD1	large	TRBJ2-7	TRBV30	AWVGTDSYEQY
-	large	TRBJ2-7	TRBV2	ATSMGSLEY
-	many	TRBJ1-6	TRBV6-6	ASSYGGGYNSPLH
TRBD2	many	TRBJ2-7	TRBV30	AWSPRWTSGSSYEQY
-	many	TRBJ1-5	TRBV19	ASSQRSNQPQH
TRBD2	-	TRBJ2-1	TRBV20-1	SALTSGNEQF
-	medium-sized	TRBJ1-2	TRBV19	ASSIDRTAMIWDYGYT
TRBD2	many	TRBJ2-5	TRBV11-2	ASSFFGGDQETQY
TRBD1	medium-sized	TRBJ2-7	TRBV7-2	ASSSRTGGVNKQY
TRBD2	medium-sized	TRBJ2-1	TRBV20-1	SAREASGSGNEQF
TRBD1	many	TRBJ1-5	TRBV7-2	ASSRTGPDQPQH
-	-	TRBJ1-2	TRBV2	ARAVKRNYGYT
-	medium-sized	TRBJ1-1	TRBV6-6	ASTTDREAF
TRBD1	-	TRBJ2-7	TRBV18	ASSPVTGQTYEQY
-	many	TRBJ2-2	TRBV7-2	ASSLVVTHGELF
TRBD2	many	TRBJ2-7	TRBV5-1	ASSLLWASSGGGYEQY
-	many	TRBJ2-3	TRBV5-1	ASSLQLASDTQY
-	-	TRBJ1-5	TRBV5-1	ASSLGGQIDGPQH
-	many	TRBJ1-1	TRBV18	ASSPYPGGNTEAF
-	-	TRBJ2-2	TRBV20-1	SAFNTGELF
-	many	TRBJ2-1	TRBV6-5	ASSYSIREPYNEQF
TRBD2	many	TRBJ2-1	TRBV7-8	ASSSDSGVWNEQF
-	medium-sized	TRBJ2-3	TRBV10-3	AISESTTPDTQY
-	many	TRBJ1-5	TRBV19	ASSMGGAAQPQH
-	-	TRBJ1-5	TRBV27	ASISRDSNQPQH
TRBD1	many	TRBJ2-3	TRBV27	ASSFWTGGVDTQY
TRBD1	many	TRBJ1-1	TRBV25-1	ASSGQGWATEAF
TRBD1	many	TRBJ2-1	TRBV19	ASSIRTGGLGNEQF
TRBD2	many	TRBJ2-2	TRBV7-2	ASSLTRRTSGTGELF
-	many	TRBJ2-7	TRBV12-3/TRBV12-4	ASSPDSGGKY
TRBD1	medium-sized	TRBJ2-4	TRBV5-1	ASSLGTGSTRDIQY
-	-	TRBJ2-7	TRBV12-3/TRBV12-4	ASSLGFYEQY
-	many	TRBJ1-6	TRBV3-1	ASSQERVIPLH
-	-	TRBJ2-1	TRBV30	AWSASTGTGRSEQF
TRBD2	medium-sized	TRBJ2-3	TRBV5-1	ASSVELAGVGPDTQY
-	many	TRBJ2-7	TRBV5-1	ASSLGPALSYEQY
-	medium-sized	TRBJ2-5	TRBV20-1	SASLGGDQETQY
TRBD1	large	TRBJ1-5	TRBV13	ASSLGGGWGNQPQH